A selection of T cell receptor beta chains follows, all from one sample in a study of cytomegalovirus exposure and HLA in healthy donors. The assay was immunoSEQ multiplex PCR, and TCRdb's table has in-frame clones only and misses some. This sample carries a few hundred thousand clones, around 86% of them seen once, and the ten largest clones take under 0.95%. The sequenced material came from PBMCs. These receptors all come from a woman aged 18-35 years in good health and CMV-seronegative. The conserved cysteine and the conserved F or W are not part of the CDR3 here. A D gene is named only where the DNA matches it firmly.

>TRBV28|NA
ASSFRVRLGVTQY
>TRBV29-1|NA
SVVGELTEAF
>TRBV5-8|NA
ASSLEGEAEAF
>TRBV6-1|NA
ASHREGVTEAF
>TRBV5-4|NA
ASSSRQADDGTNEKLF
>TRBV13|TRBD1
ASSLGQGVIDYGYT
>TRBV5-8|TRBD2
ASSSRLAVIYEQY
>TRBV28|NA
ASSLSGAGVPYGYT
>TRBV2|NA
ASSAGPSGNTIY
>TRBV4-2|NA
ASSQEEIYGSGLGETQY
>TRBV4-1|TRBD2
ASSPRSLLAGGTEQY
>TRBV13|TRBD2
ASSPTGGAGANVLT
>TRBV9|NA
ASSPLPGMGQPQH
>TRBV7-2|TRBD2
ASSWRTSASYEQY
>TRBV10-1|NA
ASSELAGEAGDTEAF
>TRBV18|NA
ASFGQGASEAF
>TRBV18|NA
ASSPSRDEQY
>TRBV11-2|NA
ASSPVTEAF
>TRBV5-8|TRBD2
ASIFGTSGYNEQF
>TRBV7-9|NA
ASSLPDRKVYEQY
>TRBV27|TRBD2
ASSSLAGSTDTQY
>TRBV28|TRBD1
ASSPGGSGSNQPQH
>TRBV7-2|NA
ASSLDSRDEQY
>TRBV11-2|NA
ASSPAFRDINNSPLH
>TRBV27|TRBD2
AGRADEQY
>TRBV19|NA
ASSEEGRRQPQH
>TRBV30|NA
AWSVAKANSNYGYT
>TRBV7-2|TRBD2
ASSLTREAGNEQF
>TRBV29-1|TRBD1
SARDRGYEQY
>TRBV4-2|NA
ASSQAAGVEAF
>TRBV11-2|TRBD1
ASTLLGTASTDTQY
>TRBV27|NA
ASSDSLSSYNSPLH
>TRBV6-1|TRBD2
ASSGTSGSGTDTQY
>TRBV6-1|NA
ASSELVGHSYNEQF
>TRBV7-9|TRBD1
ASSFTGGGGYT
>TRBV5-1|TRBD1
ASSLGGTVSYEQY
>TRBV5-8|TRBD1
ASSLARARGLHQPQH
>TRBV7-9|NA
ASRAGTPYGYT
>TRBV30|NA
AWGPRQGFPGREAF
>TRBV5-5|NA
ASSLGQYNSPLH
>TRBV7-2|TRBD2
ASSLLAGVTGEQY
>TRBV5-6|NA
ASSLTGMYNEQF